Sequencing of this TCR beta chain was carried out in a study of T cells in localized non-small cell lung cancer. With 8 bases removed from V and 0 bases from J, the gap between germline ends came to 5 bases. CDR3 length: 12 residues. Germline V CDR1 and CDR2: SNHLY, FYNNEI. Worth noting for this clone: Its antigen remains unidentified.

Only in-frame clones appear in the TCRdb table, and some are missing; sequencing was by immunoSEQ multiplex PCR. The sample has 35,000 or so clones, 90% seen once. General study findings and limits: Owing to sequencing of a solitary tumor region, heterogeneity cannot be discounted. Adjacent lung exhibited a median of about 50 among the 100 most abundant tumor clones. The highest T cell clonality was in uninvolved adjacent lung, above tumor.

V gene TRBV2 combines with J gene TRBJ1-5, with a weak D call TRBD1 (5 bases). This material consisted of peripheral blood, taken before any cancer treatment. The source is a man aged 40 to 70 with stage I lung adenocarcinoma. The CDR3: CASGASNQPQHF. DNA for the CDR3: TGTGCCAGCGGGGCTAGCAATCAGCCCCAGCATTTT.